The present TCR beta chain was sequenced within a study of patients and donors after allogeneic stem cell transplantation. TCRdb redid the calling of the RT-PCR reads with MiXCR, one entry per CDR3 protein. The table has about a million distinct CDR3 sequences, roughly 17% seen once. V shed 2 bases and J 1 base; nucleotides not matched to a gene: 8. Germline-derived CDR1 and CDR2 are SGHVS and FNYEAQ. The CDR3 covers 18 residues. The receptor was derived from a human donor who was either an allogeneic HSCT recipient or a stem cell or donor lymphocyte infusion donor (not recorded which). It is not recorded whose cells these are; they may come from a transplant donor. Sample: blood, either unsorted or a sorted T cell fraction (not recorded which). The chain employs TRBV7-6 and TRBJ1-6, with 7 bases lining up with TRBD1. CDR3 DNA: TGTGCCAGCAGCTTAACTCGACAGGGAGGGTCCTATAATTCACCCCTCCACTTT. Protein sequence: CASSLTRQGGSYNSPLHF.